The text below deals with one T cell receptor beta chain. Original processing methods: It was from reference gene primer amplification that nucleated cell counts were estimated. Sequenced by immunoSEQ multiplex PCR; TCRdb stores in-frame clones only, minus some. That table supplies the V and J calls and clone size; D and trimming were determined from the DNA. The repertoire includes 85,000 to 100,000 clones, around nine tenths of them detected once, and about 1.9% sits in the top ten. This specimen belongs to a study of blood T cell repertoires in COVID-19. From germline, CDR1 is GTSNPN and CDR2 SVGIG (reference sequence). V shed 5 bases and J shed 3 bases, with 14 bases lying between them. The CDR3 is made up of 14 amino acids. Followed longitudinally, the Seattle patients had been enrolled during active infection.

This receptor was identified in a man between 50 and 59 years old with COVID-19, enrolled during active disease. The rearrangement links TRBV30 to TRBJ1-5; D is perhaps TRBD1 (6 bases). The sample comprised peripheral blood. CDR3 in DNA: TGTGCCTGGCAAGATGGGACACTCAATCAGCCCCAGCATTTT. Translated: CAWQDGTLNQPQHF.